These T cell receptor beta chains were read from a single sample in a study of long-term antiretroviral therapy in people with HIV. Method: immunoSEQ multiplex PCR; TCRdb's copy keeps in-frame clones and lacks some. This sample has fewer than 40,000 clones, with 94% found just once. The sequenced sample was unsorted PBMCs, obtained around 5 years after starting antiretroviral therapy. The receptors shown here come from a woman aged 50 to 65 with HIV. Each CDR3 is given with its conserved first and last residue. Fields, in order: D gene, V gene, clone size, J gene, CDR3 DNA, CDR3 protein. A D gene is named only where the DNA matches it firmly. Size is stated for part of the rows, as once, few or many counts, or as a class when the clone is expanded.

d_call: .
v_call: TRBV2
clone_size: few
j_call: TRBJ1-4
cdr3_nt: TGTGCCAGCAGTGAATCAGAAAAACTGTTTTTT
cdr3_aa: CASSESEKLFF

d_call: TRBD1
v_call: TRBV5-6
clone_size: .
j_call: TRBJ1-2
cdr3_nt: TGTGCCAGCAGCGTTACAGGGGGCGGAAGAAACTATGGCTACACCTTC
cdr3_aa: CASSVTGGGRNYGYTF

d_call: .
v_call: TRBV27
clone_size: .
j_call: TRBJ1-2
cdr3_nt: TGTGCCAGCAGCCCGTTCGTGGACACCTATGGCTACACCTTC
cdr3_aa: CASSPFVDTYGYTF

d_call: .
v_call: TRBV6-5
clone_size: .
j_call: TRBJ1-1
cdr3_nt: TGTGCCAGCAGTTACGGGGGAACTGAAGCTTTCTTT
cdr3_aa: CASSYGGTEAFF

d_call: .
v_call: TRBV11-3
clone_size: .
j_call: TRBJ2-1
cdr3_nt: TGTGCCAGCAGCCCTCGGCCTGGGAAAGGGAACAATGAGCAGTTCTTC
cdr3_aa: CASSPRPGKGNNEQFF

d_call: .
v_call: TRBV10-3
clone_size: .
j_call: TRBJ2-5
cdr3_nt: TGTGCCATCAGTGAGAGTGGTGGGGGGCACCAAGAGACCCAGTACTTC
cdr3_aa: CAISESGGGHQETQYF

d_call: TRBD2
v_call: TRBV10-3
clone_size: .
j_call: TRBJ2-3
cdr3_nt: TGTGCCATCAGTGGTGACTTCGGGGGGACAGATACGCAGTATTTT
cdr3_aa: CAISGDFGGTDTQYF

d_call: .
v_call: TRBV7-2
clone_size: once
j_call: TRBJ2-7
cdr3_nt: TGTGCCAGCAGCTTAGCGCGGGGGCCTCACTACGAGCAGTACTTC
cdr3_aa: CASSLARGPHYEQYF

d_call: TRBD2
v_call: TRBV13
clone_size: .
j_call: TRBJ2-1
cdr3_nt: TGTGCCAGCAGCTTAAGTAGCGGGGGCCCTAGCTCCTACAATGAGCAGTTCTTC
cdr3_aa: CASSLSSGGPSSYNEQFF

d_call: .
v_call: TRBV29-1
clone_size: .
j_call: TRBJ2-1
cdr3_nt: TGCAGCGTTCGAATGGGGGGTGAGCAGTTCTTC
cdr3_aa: CSVRMGGEQFF

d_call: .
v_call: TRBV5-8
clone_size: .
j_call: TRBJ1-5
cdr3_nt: TGTGCCAGCAGCCATACAGTGAATAGCAATCAGCCCCAGCATTTT
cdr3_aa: CASSHTVNSNQPQHF

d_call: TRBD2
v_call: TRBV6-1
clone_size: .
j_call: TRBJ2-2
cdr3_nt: TGTGCCAGCAGTAAAGCGGGGACCGGGGAGCTGTTTTTT
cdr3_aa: CASSKAGTGELFF

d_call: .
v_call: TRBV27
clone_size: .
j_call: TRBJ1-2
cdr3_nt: TGTGCCAGCAGTTTACAGGGAAGGGATGGCTACACCTTC
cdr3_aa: CASSLQGRDGYTF

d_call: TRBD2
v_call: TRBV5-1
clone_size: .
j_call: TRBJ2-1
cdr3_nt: TGCGCCAGCATGGTCGCGGGGGGGTCGGGTGAGCAGTTCTTC
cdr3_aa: CASMVAGGSGEQFF

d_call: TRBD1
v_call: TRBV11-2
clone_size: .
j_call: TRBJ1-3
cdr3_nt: TGTGCCAGCGCGGAGCGACAGGGCGTGGGTCTCTCTGGAAACACCATATATTTT
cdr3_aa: CASAERQGVGLSGNTIYF

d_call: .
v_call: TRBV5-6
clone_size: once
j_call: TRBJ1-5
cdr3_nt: TGTGCCAGCAGCAGGGGTTATAGCAATCAGCCCCAGCATTTT
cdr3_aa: CASSRGYSNQPQHF

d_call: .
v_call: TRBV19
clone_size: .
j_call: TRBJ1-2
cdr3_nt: TGTGCCAGTAGAGCCGGGACAAATACGGGCTATGGCTACACCTTC
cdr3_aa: CASRAGTNTGYGYTF

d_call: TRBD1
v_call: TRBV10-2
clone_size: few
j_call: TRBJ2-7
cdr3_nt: TGCGCCAGCAGTGAGTCTAACAGGGGGACCTACGAGCAGTACTTC
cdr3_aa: CASSESNRGTYEQYF

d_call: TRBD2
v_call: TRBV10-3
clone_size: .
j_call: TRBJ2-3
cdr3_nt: TGTGCCATCAGTGGGGGACTAGCGGGGGGGCGGGGCACAGATACGCAGTATTTT
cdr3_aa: CAISGGLAGGRGTDTQYF

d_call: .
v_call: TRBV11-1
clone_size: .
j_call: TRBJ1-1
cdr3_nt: TGTGCCAGCAGCCTACACGAGGTGGGGACTGAAGCTTTCTTT
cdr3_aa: CASSLHEVGTEAFF

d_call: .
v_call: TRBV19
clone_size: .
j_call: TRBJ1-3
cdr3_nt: TGTGCCAGTAGTACCCCCGACAGAGGAGACACCATATATTTT
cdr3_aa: CASSTPDRGDTIYF

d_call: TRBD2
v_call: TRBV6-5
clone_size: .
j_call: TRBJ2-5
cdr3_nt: TGTGCCAGCAGAGTTCCGGGGGGAGCAGAGACCCAGTACTTC
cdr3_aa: CASRVPGGAETQYF

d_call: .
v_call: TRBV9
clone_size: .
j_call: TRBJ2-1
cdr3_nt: TGTGCCAGCAGCCGGGATGCTAGCTCCTACAATGAGCAGTTCTTC
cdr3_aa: CASSRDASSYNEQFF

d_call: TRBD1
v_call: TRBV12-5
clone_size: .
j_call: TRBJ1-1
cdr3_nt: TGTGCTAGTAAGGGGGACAGGGCATCGGCTTTCTTT
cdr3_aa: CASKGDRASAFF

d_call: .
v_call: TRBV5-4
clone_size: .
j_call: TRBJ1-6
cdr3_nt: TGTGCCAGCAGCTTGACGGTGATGGCGAGGGGTGGGAATTCACCCCTCCACTTT
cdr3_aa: CASSLTVMARGGNSPLHF

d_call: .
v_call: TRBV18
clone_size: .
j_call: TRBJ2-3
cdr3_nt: TGTGCCAGCTCAACCAGTGGCAGAGATACGCAGTATTTT
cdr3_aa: CASSTSGRDTQYF

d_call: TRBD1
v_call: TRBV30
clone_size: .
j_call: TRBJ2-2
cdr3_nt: TGTGCCTGGAGAGGGGGCTCGGACACCGGGGAGCTGTTTTTT
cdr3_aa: CAWRGGSDTGELFF

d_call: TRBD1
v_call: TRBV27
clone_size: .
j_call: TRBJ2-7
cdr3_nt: TGTGCCAGCAGTTTATCTCCGGGACAGATCTACGAGCAGTACTTC
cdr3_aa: CASSLSPGQIYEQYF

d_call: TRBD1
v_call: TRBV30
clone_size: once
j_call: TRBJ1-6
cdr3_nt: TGTGCCTGGAGACGGGACAGCAATTCACCCCTCCACTTT
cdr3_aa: CAWRRDSNSPLHF

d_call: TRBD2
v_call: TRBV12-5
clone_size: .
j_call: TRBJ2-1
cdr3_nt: TGTGCTAGTGGGACAGGACTAGCGGTCCACAATGAGCAGTTCTTC
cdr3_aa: CASGTGLAVHNEQFF

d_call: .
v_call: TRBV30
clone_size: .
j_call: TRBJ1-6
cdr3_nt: TGTGCCTGGAGTGTCGGGGGGGCCAATTCACCCCTCCACTTT
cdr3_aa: CAWSVGGANSPLHF

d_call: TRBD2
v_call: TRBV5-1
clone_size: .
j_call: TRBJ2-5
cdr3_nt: TGCGCCAGCAGCTTGGACACGGGGGGAGGAGAGACCCAGTACTTC
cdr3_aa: CASSLDTGGGETQYF

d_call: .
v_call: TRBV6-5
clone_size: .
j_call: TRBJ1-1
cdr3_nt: TGTGCCAGCAGTGCCGACCCGAACGGTGCCACTGAAGCTTTCTTT
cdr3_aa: CASSADPNGATEAFF

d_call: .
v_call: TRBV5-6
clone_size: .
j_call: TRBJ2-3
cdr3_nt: TGTGCCAGCAGCTTTCTTCTTGTCGGACGCACAGATACGCAGTATTTT
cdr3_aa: CASSFLLVGRTDTQYF

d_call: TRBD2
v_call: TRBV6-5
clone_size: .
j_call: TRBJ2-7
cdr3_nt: TGTGCCAGCAGTTACTCGTGGCTAGCGGGGGTCGAGCAGTACTTC
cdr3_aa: CASSYSWLAGVEQYF

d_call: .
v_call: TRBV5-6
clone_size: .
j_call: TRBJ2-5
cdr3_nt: TGTGCCAGCAGCCTCCTAGGGGGAGAGGAGACCCAGTACTTC
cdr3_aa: CASSLLGGEETQYF

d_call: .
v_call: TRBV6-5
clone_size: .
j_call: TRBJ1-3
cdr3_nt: TGTGCCAGCAGCCTACAGGGCCTTGGAAACACCATATATTTT
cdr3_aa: CASSLQGLGNTIYF

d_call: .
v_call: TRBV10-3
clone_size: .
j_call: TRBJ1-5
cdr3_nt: TGTGCCATCAGTGAGACGAGGGGCAATCAGCCCCAGCATTTT
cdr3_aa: CAISETRGNQPQHF

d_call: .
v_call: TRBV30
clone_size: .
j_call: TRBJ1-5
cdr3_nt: TGTGCCTGGAGGGAGGGGCCCGGGGGACAGCCCCAGCATTTT
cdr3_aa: CAWREGPGGQPQHF

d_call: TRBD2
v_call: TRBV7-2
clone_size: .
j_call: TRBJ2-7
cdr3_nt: TGTGCCAGCAGCTTACTCCTAGCGGGGGGCTACGAGCAGTACTTC
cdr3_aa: CASSLLLAGGYEQYF

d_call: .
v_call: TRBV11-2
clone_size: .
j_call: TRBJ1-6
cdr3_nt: TGTGCCAGCAGCCCTCGACAGTCCTCACCCCTCCACTTT
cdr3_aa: CASSPRQSSPLHF

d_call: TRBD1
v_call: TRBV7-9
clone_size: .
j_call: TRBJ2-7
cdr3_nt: TGTGCCAGCAGCTTGAACAGGGGATCCGAGCAGTACTTC
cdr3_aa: CASSLNRGSEQYF

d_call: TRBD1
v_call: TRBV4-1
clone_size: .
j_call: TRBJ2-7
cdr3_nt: TGCGCCAGCAGCCAAGACACAGGGGCGCCCTATTACGAGCAGTACTTC
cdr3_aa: CASSQDTGAPYYEQYF

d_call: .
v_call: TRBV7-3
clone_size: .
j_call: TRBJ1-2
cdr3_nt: TGTGCCAGCAGCTTAACGGGGGGAAAGGGCGGCTACACCTTC
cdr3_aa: CASSLTGGKGGYTF

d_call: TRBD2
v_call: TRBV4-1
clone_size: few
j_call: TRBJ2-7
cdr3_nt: TGCGCCAGCAGCCGCTATAGCGGGGGAGAGAACTACGAGCAGTACTTC
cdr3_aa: CASSRYSGGENYEQYF

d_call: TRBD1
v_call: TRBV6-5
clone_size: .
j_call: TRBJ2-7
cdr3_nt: TGTGCCAGCAGGACCGGGACAGGCCTCTACGAGCAGTACTTC
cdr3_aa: CASRTGTGLYEQYF